The 14 T cell receptor beta chains given below trace back to one sample, sequenced in a study of shared clonotypes between healthy human individuals. Profiled with immunoSEQ multiplex PCR; TCRdb holds only in-frame clones, not every one. Of roughly 1,500,000 clones in the sample, approximately 98.5% are singletons; the top ten hold about 0.4%. The sequenced sample consisted of naive CD4+ T cells sorted from blood. Noted subset: CD45RA+ positively selected. The receptors come from a man aged 25 to 45 in good health.

The V call is TRBV13, the J call TRBJ2-7; D possibly matches TRBD1 or TRBD2 (5 bases each). Germline V gives CDR1 PRHDT, CDR2 FYEKMQ (reference sequence). V shed 8 bases and J shed 2 bases, with 16 bases lying between them. This CDR3 comprises 14 residues. CDR3 sequence reads: CASAVGAGAYEQYF. The CDR3 DNA reads TGTGCCAGCGCGGTAGGGGCGGGCGCCTACGAGCAGTACTTC.

The chain couples TRBV7-3 to TRBJ2-5, with TRBD2 identical over 7 bases. The CDR3 has 16 residues. Germline trimming cut 1 base from V and 3 bases from J; bases unmatched to any gene: 8. Germline V gene data show CDR1 as SGHTA and CDR2 as FQGTGA. In DNA, the CDR3 is TGTGCCAGCAGCTTAAATCTGGCTAGCGGAAAAGAGACCCAGTACTTC. Residues: CASSLNLASGKETQYF.

The chain combines TRBV5-1 with TRBJ2-3; TRBD2 matches at 7 bases. The germline V gene encodes CDR1 SGHRS and CDR2 YFSETQ. This CDR3 is 15 amino acids long. The V segment lost 4 bases and the J segment 3 bases; nucleotides outside the gene matches: 8. CDR3 loop: CASSRGEGRTDTQYF. In DNA, the CDR3 is TGCGCCAGCAGCCGCGGGGAGGGGAGAACAGATACGCAGTATTTT.

Here the CDR3 reads CASSTRDKGLCYTF. The CDR3 DNA sequence: TGTGCCAGCAGTACCCGGGACAAGGGCTTATGCTACACCTTC. The V call is TRBV6-5, the J call TRBJ1-2; a weak D match, TRBD1 (6 bases). Between the trimmed V and J ends, which lost 5 bases and 9 bases, there was a span of 19 bases. CDR1 is MNHEY, CDR2 SVGAGI, per germline. CDR3 length equals 14 residues.

The J gene is TRBJ1-5, the V gene TRBV7-9; tentatively, D is TRBD1 (6 bases). Trimming removed 2 bases from V and 6 bases from J, with 17 bases in between. CDR3 length: 16 amino acids. Germline V gives CDR1 SEHNR, CDR2 FQNEAQ (reference sequence). CDR3 bases: TGTGCCAGCAGCTTATTCCGGGGGGCGGGAGTTCAGCCCCAGCATTTT. This codes for CASSLFRGAGVQPQHF. The variable domain in full, completed from reference TRBV7-9 and TRBJ1-5, reads DTGVSQNPRHKITKRGQNVTFRCDPISEHNRLYWYRQTLGQGPEFLTYFQNEAQLEKSRLLSDRFSAERPKGSFSTLEIQRTEQGDSAMYLCASSLFRGAGVQPQHFGDGTRLSIL.

V and J are TRBV6-5 and TRBJ1-1; the match to TRBD1 covers 12 bases. Germline V gene lookup returns CDR1 MNHEY and CDR2 SVGAGI. CDR3 length: 13 residues. Trimming cost V 6 bases and J 7 bases; bases outside gene matches: 3. CDR3: CASRGTGGFEAFF. DNA of the CDR3: TGTGCCAGCAGGGGGACAGGGGGCTTTGAAGCTTTCTTT.

CDR3 nucleotides: TGTGCCAGCAAGGAGAGGGGTAGCACAGATACGCAGTATTTT. It specifies CASKERGSTDTQYF. This rearrangement joins TRBV6-6 to TRBJ2-3; possibly TRBD1 or TRBD2 for D (5 bases each). The V end lost 7 bases, the J end lost 0 bases, and 11 bases lay between the germline ends. The CDR3 totals 14 residues. Germline loops: CDR1 MNHNY, CDR2 SVGAGI (reference sequence).

V and J are TRBV29-1 and TRBJ2-2, with TRBD1 matching over 8 bases. Germline V CDR1 and CDR2: SQVTM, ANQGSEA. The CDR3 loop spans 12 amino acids. Trimming cost V 7 bases and J 5 bases; bases outside gene matches: 3. The CDR3 region has the DNA TGCAGCGCTTGGACAGGGACCGGGGAGCTGTTTTTT. It is translated as CSAWTGTGELFF.

Worth noting for this clone: Other DNA variants within this sample encode the same CDR3. This chain links TRBV27 with TRBJ1-4, with TRBD1 matching over 9 bases. Germline CDR1 MNHEY, CDR2 SMNVEV (reference sequence). The CDR3 extends over 14 amino acids. After removal of 4 bases from V and 5 bases from J, the junction contained 2 bases not matched to a gene. The CDR3: CASSSDRGNEKLFF. The CDR3 nucleotides are TGTGCCAGCAGTTCGGACAGGGGAAATGAAAAACTGTTTTTT.

The chain is built from TRBV5-4 and TRBJ2-5, with TRBD2 identical over 10 bases. V lost 2 bases, J lost 5 bases, and 9 bases stayed unmatched. CDR3 length: 16 amino acids. Germline-derived CDR1 and CDR2 are SGHNT and YYREEE (reference sequence). Here the CDR3 DNA reads TGTGCCAGCAGCTTCCTCTCTAGCGGGAGAGGGGAGACCCAGTACTTC. It translates to CASSFLSSGRGETQYF.

This clone was picked up one time. The chain has TRBV25-1 and TRBJ1-2, with unresolved D. Trimming took 5 bases from V and 4 from J, leaving 8 bases between them. This CDR3 comprises 12 residues. Per the germline V gene, CDR1 is MGHDK and CDR2 is SYGVNS. The CDR3 DNA sequence: TGTGCCAGCAGTCACAGCGTCTATGGCTACACCTTC. Protein sequence: CASSHSVYGYTF.

This rearrangement joins TRBV12-5 to TRBJ1-2; the match to TRBD1 covers 7 bases. This CDR3 is 17 amino acids long. CDR1 is LGHNT and CDR2 is FRNRAP in the germline V gene. V was clipped by 4 bases and J by 4 bases; unmatched bases: 15. The CDR3 nucleotides are TGTGCTAGTGGTTGGAGGGGGCGCGGTATCGGGTTCTATGGCTACACCTTC. Translating gives CASGWRGRGIGFYGYTF.

The chain links TRBV5-1 to TRBJ2-1; D is unresolved. The CDR3 consists of 14 residues. Per germline, CDR1 SGHRS and CDR2 YFSETQ. V shed 0 bases and J shed 4 bases, with 8 bases lying between them. In nucleotides, the CDR3 is TGCGCCAGCAGCTTGGCTTATAGGTACAATGAGCAGTTCTTC. Translating it yields CASSLAYRYNEQFF.

CDR3 in amino acids: CASSFIAGGYVGVNEQFF. CDR3 in DNA: TGTGCCAGCAGTTTTATTGCGGGAGGCTACGTAGGGGTAAATGAGCAGTTCTTC. The chain combines TRBV28 with TRBJ2-1, with 8 bases that match TRBD2. The CDR3 has 18 amino acids. Trimming took 3 bases from V and 7 from J; bases not matched to a gene: 17. In germline, CDR1 is MDHEN, CDR2 SYDVKM.